This entry features one T cell receptor beta chain sequence. This sample was included in a study of T cells in tumors after PD-1 blockade. For the study at large: Treatment was either pembrolizumab 200 mg every 3 weeks or cemiplimab 350 mg every 2 weeks.

The CDR3 is 14 amino acids. Germline CDR1 reads SGHNT; CDR2 reads YYREEE (reference sequence). V gave up 4 bases and J gave up 2 bases, with 12 bases separating them. Only in-frame clones appear in the TCRdb table, and some are missing; sequencing was by immunoSEQ multiplex PCR. The table shows about 24,000 clones, with roughly 82% occurring only once. Specimen: PBMCs, collected after anti-PD-1 treatment. The chain carries TRBV5-4 and TRBJ2-5, with D tentatively TRBD1 or TRBD2 (6 bases each). The clonotype was recovered from a human donor with basal cell carcinoma. CDR3 bases: TGTGCCAGCAGCCTTGGGGGGCGGCAAGAGACCCAGTACTTC. This gives the protein CASSLGGRQETQYF. Full variable domain (outside the CDR3, taken from reference TRBV5-4 and TRBJ2-5): ETGVTQSPTHLIKTRGQQVTLRCSSQSGHNTVSWYQQALGQGPQFIFQYYREEENGRGNFPPRFSGLQFPNYSSELNVNALELDDSALYLCASSLGGRQETQYFGPGTRLLVL.